A selection of T cell receptor beta chains follows, all from one sample in a study of blood T cell repertoires in COVID-19. Here immunoSEQ multiplex PCR was the method, and the copy in TCRdb shows in-frame clones only, minus some. The sample contains about 44,000 clones, 80% to 90% of which appear only once. The sequenced sample consisted of peripheral blood. These receptors originate from a woman in her thirties or forties with acute or convalescent COVID-19. The CDR3 runs from the conserved cysteine through the conserved F or W. Clone size is not always given. Where it is, it says once, few, many or a class for expanded clones.

j_call: TRBJ2-7; v_call: TRBV4-1; clone_size: once; cdr3_aa: CASSQDSGRGREQYF
j_call: TRBJ1-2; v_call: TRBV7-3; clone_size: -; cdr3_aa: CASSPVPGQGYGYTF
j_call: TRBJ2-3; v_call: TRBV7-2; clone_size: -; cdr3_aa: CASSLRGDWQDTQYF
j_call: TRBJ2-3; v_call: TRBV27; clone_size: -; cdr3_aa: CASSLPGTSGSDTQYF
j_call: TRBJ1-1; v_call: TRBV12-3/TRBV12-4; clone_size: -; cdr3_aa: CASSLGGQTEAFF
j_call: TRBJ2-3; v_call: TRBV20-1; clone_size: -; cdr3_aa: CSARPMDTQYF
j_call: TRBJ2-3; v_call: TRBV11-3; clone_size: -; cdr3_aa: CASSPTGVSDTQYF
j_call: TRBJ1-1; v_call: TRBV6-5; clone_size: -; cdr3_aa: CASSYNRDTEAFF
j_call: TRBJ1-1; v_call: TRBV27; clone_size: -; cdr3_aa: CASSSNRGGRAFF
j_call: TRBJ1-4; v_call: TRBV6-2/TRBV6-3; clone_size: -; cdr3_aa: CASSGATGGNEKLFF
j_call: TRBJ1-4; v_call: TRBV11-2; clone_size: -; cdr3_aa: CASSPTGDASRRFF
j_call: TRBJ2-5; v_call: TRBV19; clone_size: -; cdr3_aa: CASSIGAGETQYF
j_call: TRBJ2-5; v_call: TRBV5-6; clone_size: -; cdr3_aa: CASSLVGRGETQYF
j_call: TRBJ2-7; v_call: TRBV5-6; clone_size: -; cdr3_aa: CASSYPGSSYEQYF
j_call: TRBJ1-6; v_call: TRBV19; clone_size: -; cdr3_aa: CASSITGGNSPLHF
j_call: TRBJ1-5; v_call: TRBV30; clone_size: -; cdr3_aa: CAWSVGGPFNQPQHF
j_call: TRBJ2-2; v_call: TRBV6-8; clone_size: -; cdr3_aa: CASKAGLNTGELFF
j_call: TRBJ2-3; v_call: TRBV10-3; clone_size: -; cdr3_aa: CAISDGLATTDTQYF
j_call: TRBJ2-2; v_call: TRBV19; clone_size: -; cdr3_aa: CASSNPGTGPRGTGELFF
j_call: TRBJ2-7; v_call: TRBV6-5; clone_size: -; cdr3_aa: CASSYGGTGRYEQYF
j_call: TRBJ1-1; v_call: TRBV5-6; clone_size: few; cdr3_aa: CASSWRTGGMRGTEAFF
j_call: TRBJ2-2; v_call: TRBV2; clone_size: -; cdr3_aa: CASSVVAGTGELFF
j_call: TRBJ1-1; v_call: TRBV28; clone_size: -; cdr3_aa: CASSLETEAFF
j_call: TRBJ1-2; v_call: TRBV5-8; clone_size: -; cdr3_aa: CASSLYRENYGYTF
j_call: TRBJ1-4; v_call: TRBV6-5; clone_size: -; cdr3_aa: CASKVAAVDEKLFF
j_call: TRBJ1-5; v_call: TRBV6-1; clone_size: -; cdr3_aa: CASSESGTGQPQHF
j_call: TRBJ2-1; v_call: TRBV9; clone_size: -; cdr3_aa: CASSVEWNSRAPEQFF
j_call: TRBJ2-2; v_call: TRBV7-9; clone_size: -; cdr3_aa: CASSFETGIGELFF
j_call: TRBJ1-2; v_call: TRBV27; clone_size: -; cdr3_aa: CASSLVGGYGYTF
j_call: TRBJ1-1; v_call: TRBV4-3; clone_size: few; cdr3_aa: CASSQDIVRTNTEAFF
j_call: TRBJ2-1; v_call: TRBV9; clone_size: -; cdr3_aa: CASSAGQGVSRGPPINEQFF
j_call: TRBJ2-2; v_call: TRBV15; clone_size: -; cdr3_aa: CATSRDFAAVAGELFF
j_call: TRBJ1-2; v_call: TRBV5-8; clone_size: -; cdr3_aa: CASSLVRTSTF
j_call: TRBJ2-7; v_call: TRBV7-9; clone_size: -; cdr3_aa: CASSLLTAYEQYF
j_call: TRBJ2-6; v_call: TRBV20-1; clone_size: -; cdr3_aa: CSAGGRGMSGANVLTF
j_call: TRBJ2-1; v_call: TRBV11-2; clone_size: -; cdr3_aa: CASSLGATVYNEQFF
j_call: TRBJ1-5; v_call: TRBV6-2/TRBV6-3; clone_size: -; cdr3_aa: CASSYPQGSHSNQPQHF
j_call: TRBJ2-3; v_call: TRBV7-6; clone_size: -; cdr3_aa: CASSSRGGYLLGTQYF
j_call: TRBJ2-5; v_call: TRBV7-2; clone_size: once; cdr3_aa: CASSPDRGRETQYF
j_call: TRBJ1-1; v_call: TRBV12-3/TRBV12-4; clone_size: -; cdr3_aa: CASSWGQGGEAFF
j_call: TRBJ1-1; v_call: TRBV9; clone_size: -; cdr3_aa: CASSEGGKLNTEAFF
j_call: TRBJ2-5; v_call: TRBV15; clone_size: -; cdr3_aa: CATSRTSGGFETQYF
j_call: TRBJ2-7; v_call: TRBV2; clone_size: -; cdr3_aa: CASSRSPDPYEQYF
j_call: TRBJ2-3; v_call: TRBV9; clone_size: -; cdr3_aa: CASSVAGQGKSTDTQYF
j_call: TRBJ1-2; v_call: TRBV21-1; clone_size: -; cdr3_aa: CASSKAEYYGYTF
j_call: TRBJ2-2; v_call: TRBV6-2/TRBV6-3; clone_size: -; cdr3_aa: CASSYSPGTSVGELFF
j_call: TRBJ2-7; v_call: TRBV10-3; clone_size: -; cdr3_aa: CAITPGQGAIYF
j_call: TRBJ1-5; v_call: TRBV6-1; clone_size: once; cdr3_aa: CASSDRTGYNQPQHF
j_call: TRBJ1-2; v_call: TRBV30; clone_size: -; cdr3_aa: CAWSLGRDYGHTF
j_call: TRBJ2-1; v_call: TRBV5-6; clone_size: -; cdr3_aa: CASSGGLANLNEQFF
j_call: TRBJ2-3; v_call: TRBV27; clone_size: -; cdr3_aa: CASSLSLGLAVTDTQYF
j_call: TRBJ1-4; v_call: TRBV2; clone_size: -; cdr3_aa: CASSLRERSEKLFF
j_call: TRBJ1-4; v_call: TRBV30; clone_size: few; cdr3_aa: CAWRIRGTEKLFF
j_call: TRBJ1-2; v_call: TRBV19; clone_size: -; cdr3_aa: CASSWGRVNYGYTF